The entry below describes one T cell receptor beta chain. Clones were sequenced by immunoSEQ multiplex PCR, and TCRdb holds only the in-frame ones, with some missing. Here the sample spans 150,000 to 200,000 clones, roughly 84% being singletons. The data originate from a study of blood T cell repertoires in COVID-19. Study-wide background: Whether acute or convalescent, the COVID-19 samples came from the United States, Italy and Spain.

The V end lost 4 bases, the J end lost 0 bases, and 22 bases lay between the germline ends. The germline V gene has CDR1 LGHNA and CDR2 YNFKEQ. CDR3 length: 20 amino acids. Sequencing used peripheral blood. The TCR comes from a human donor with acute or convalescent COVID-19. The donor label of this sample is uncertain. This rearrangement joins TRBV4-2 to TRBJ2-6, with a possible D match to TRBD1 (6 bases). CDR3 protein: CASSPSPQTGLISGANVLTF. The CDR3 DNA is TGTGCCAGCAGCCCCTCCCCCCAGACAGGACTCATCTCTGGGGCCAACGTCCTGACTTTC.